A selection of T cell receptor beta chains follows, all from one sample in a study of cytomegalovirus exposure and HLA in healthy donors. Some clones are missing from TCRdb's copy, which holds only in-frame ones; the method was immunoSEQ multiplex PCR. Of some 180,000 clones in the sample, 70% to 80% are singletons; the top ten hold roughly 1.5%. Sequencing input: PBMCs. The source of these receptors is a man between 18 and 35 years old in good health and CMV-seronegative. Both conserved end residues are part of each CDR3. Each record gives: V gene, CDR3 length, clone size, J gene, D gene, CDR3 DNA, CDR3 protein. The D gene is left open where the match is weak. Clone size is given for some rows only: seen once, a few or many times, or a class if the clone is expanded.

TRBV13	15	NA	TRBJ2-7	TRBD2	TGTGCCAGCAGCCGTAGCGGGAGTTTTGTCTACGAGCAGTACTTC	CASSRSGSFVYEQYF
TRBV5-1	15	NA	TRBJ2-3	NA	TGCGCCAGCAGCTTAAGGCCCGGCGGTCCAGATACGCAGTATTTT	CASSLRPGGPDTQYF
TRBV6-1	14	NA	TRBJ2-7	NA	TGTGCCAGCAGTGAATTTCCAGGGTACTACGAGCAGTACTTC	CASSEFPGYYEQYF
TRBV7-2	15	NA	TRBJ1-5	NA	TGTGCCAGCAGCCCCGGGGAGTATAGCAATCAGCCCCAGCATTTT	CASSPGEYSNQPQHF
TRBV7-2	14	NA	TRBJ2-3	NA	TGTGCCAGCAGCTACGCGGTCCGCACAGATACGCAGTATTTT	CASSYAVRTDTQYF
TRBV5-5	14	once	TRBJ2-7	NA	TGTGCCAGCAGCTCTCAGGGTACCGGCTACGAGCAGTACTTC	CASSSQGTGYEQYF
TRBV29-1	15	NA	TRBJ2-1	TRBD2	TGCAGCGTTGAGGGAGGGGTGAGCTCCTACAATGAGCAGTTCTTC	CSVEGGVSSYNEQFF
TRBV7-2	15	NA	TRBJ2-1	NA	TGTGCCAGCAGCTTTAGTAGGAGCTCCTACAATGAGCAGTTCTTC	CASSFSRSSYNEQFF
TRBV5-1	19	few	TRBJ2-5	TRBD1	TGCGCCAGCAGCTTGGGATACACCGGGACAGGGGGCAAGGGAGAGACCCAGTACTTC	CASSLGYTGTGGKGETQYF
TRBV6-5	14	few	TRBJ2-7	TRBD1	TGTGCCAGCAGTTACAAAGAGGGGGCAAGGGAGCAGTACTTC	CASSYKEGAREQYF
TRBV7-3	16	once	TRBJ2-2	TRBD2	TGTGCCAGCAGCCCCCGCTGGGCGGGAGCGGGCGGGGAGCTGTTTTTT	CASSPRWAGAGGELFF
TRBV6-1	16	few	TRBJ1-4	TRBD1	TGTGCCAGCAGTGAATCATTTATGGGACAGGGTGAAAAACTGTTTTTT	CASSESFMGQGEKLFF
TRBV7-7	17	NA	TRBJ2-2	TRBD2	TGTGCTAGCAGCTTATATGTCCTAGCGGGGAACACCGGGGAGCTGTTTTTT	CASSLYVLAGNTGELFF
TRBV7-6	15	once	TRBJ2-1	TRBD1	TGTGCCAGCAAGGGGGGACAGGGGGCCGTCAATGAGCAGTTCTTC	CASKGGQGAVNEQFF
TRBV6-5	12	many	TRBJ2-7	NA	TGTGCCAGCAGGACAGCCACCTACGAGCAGTACTTC	CASRTATYEQYF
TRBV30	13	few	TRBJ1-2	TRBD1	TGTGCCTGGAGTCTACAGGGGAACTATGGCTACACCTTC	CAWSLQGNYGYTF
TRBV7-9	13	NA	TRBJ1-1	NA	TGTGCCAGCCGCCCGGGGTCAAACACTGAAGCTTTCTTT	CASRPGSNTEAFF
TRBV7-6	15	NA	TRBJ1-3	NA	TGTGCCAGCAGCTTGGAGGCAGTCTCTGGAAACACCATATATTTT	CASSLEAVSGNTIYF
TRBV19	18	NA	TRBJ2-3	TRBD2	TGTGCCAGTAGTATTAATCAGGTCGGACTAGCGGGCACAGATACGCAGTATTTT	CASSINQVGLAGTDTQYF
TRBV10-3	16	NA	TRBJ2-7	TRBD2	TGTGCCATCAGTGAGCCAAGACTAGCGGGAGCTCGGGAGCAGTACTTC	CAISEPRLAGAREQYF
TRBV9	14	few	TRBJ2-1	NA	TGTGCCAGCGCCTTAGCGGAGGAAGGAGGTGCGCAGTTCTTC	CASALAEEGGAQFF
TRBV6-1	14	NA	TRBJ2-7	TRBD2	TGTGCCAGCCGAACTAGCGGGGGGGGCTACGAGCAGTACTTC	CASRTSGGGYEQYF
TRBV30	13	NA	TRBJ1-5	NA	TGTGCCTGGAGTAAGGAGGGAAATCAGCCCCAGCATTTT	CAWSKEGNQPQHF
TRBV7-9	14	NA	TRBJ1-2	NA	TGTGCCAGCAGCTTGGCAGGGGCCTTCTATGGCTACACCTTC	CASSLAGAFYGYTF
TRBV28	17	NA	TRBJ2-3	TRBD1	TGTGCCAGCAGTTTTTTTCACAGGGGGCGGATTGCAGATACGCAGTATTTT	CASSFFHRGRIADTQYF
TRBV5-6	13	NA	TRBJ1-2	NA	TGTGCCAGCAATAAGGACAGCGTCTATGGCTACACCTTC	CASNKDSVYGYTF
TRBV10-1	15	NA	TRBJ2-7	TRBD2	TGCGCCAGCCCCACTCCTAGCGGGAGCTCCTACGAGCAGTACTTC	CASPTPSGSSYEQYF
TRBV6-6	16	NA	TRBJ2-5	TRBD2	TGTGCCAGCAGTTACTCACTAGCGGGGGGCCAAGAGACCCAGTACTTC	CASSYSLAGGQETQYF
TRBV19	15	NA	TRBJ2-7	TRBD2	TGTGCCAGTAGTGACAGACTAGCGGGAGTTTACGAGCAGTACTTC	CASSDRLAGVYEQYF
TRBV5-1	18	once	TRBJ2-1	TRBD2	TGCGCCAGCAGCTTCCCAGAGGATAGCGGGAGCTCCTACAATGAGCAGTTCTTC	CASSFPEDSGSSYNEQFF
TRBV4-3	15	NA	TRBJ1-2	TRBD1	TGCGCCAGCAGCCAAGACAGGGGGCGACCCTATGGCTACACCTTC	CASSQDRGRPYGYTF
TRBV19	18	NA	TRBJ2-6	TRBD2	TGTGCCAGTAGTCAACGGGGGGACCGAAGCTCTGGGGCCAACGTCCTGACTTTC	CASSQRGDRSSGANVLTF
TRBV9	15	NA	TRBJ1-2	NA	TGTGCCAGCAGCGTAGAGTTGGCAGGGGTCTATGGCTACACCTTC	CASSVELAGVYGYTF
TRBV7-9	15	NA	TRBJ1-4	TRBD1	TGTGCCAGCAGCCTCGGACAGGGCAGTAATGAAAAACTGTTTTTT	CASSLGQGSNEKLFF
TRBV5-1	15	NA	TRBJ2-6	NA	TGCGCCAGCAGCCGGGAGATCTCTGGGGCCAACGTCCTGACTTTC	CASSREISGANVLTF
TRBV7-9	13	NA	TRBJ1-1	NA	TGTGCCAGCAGCTTACAGGCCGGTACTGAAGCTTTCTTT	CASSLQAGTEAFF
TRBV11-2	11	few	TRBJ1-4	NA	TGTGCCAGCAGCTTGAGTGAAAAACTGTTTTTT	CASSLSEKLFF
TRBV5-4	15	few	TRBJ1-1	TRBD1	TGTGCCAGCAGATCGACAGGGAGGTCGGACACTGAAGCTTTCTTT	CASRSTGRSDTEAFF
TRBV7-2	14	NA	TRBJ2-5	NA	TGTGCCAGCAGCAGTTTTGTCGGGACTTCGGAGCAGTACTTC	CASSSFVGTSEQYF
TRBV27	15	NA	TRBJ2-5	NA	TGTGCCAGCAGTTTATCTGGACTGCCCGGGGAGACCCAGTACTTC	CASSLSGLPGETQYF
TRBV5-1	14	NA	TRBJ2-7	TRBD1	TGCGCCAGCAGCCCCACCGGGACAGGGACCGAGCAGTACTTC	CASSPTGTGTEQYF
TRBV6-5	15	few	TRBJ1-6	TRBD1	TGTGCCAGCAGCCACCCGGGGACAGGGGGCTCACCCCTCCACTTT	CASSHPGTGGSPLHF
TRBV7-7	15	NA	TRBJ2-7	TRBD2	TGTGCTAGCAGCCCCGGACTAGCGGGGTCCTACGAGCAGTACTTC	CASSPGLAGSYEQYF
TRBV7-2	16	once	TRBJ2-6	NA	TGTGCCAGCAGCCCCCGTAGCCGCTCTGGGGCCAACGTCCTGACTTTC	CASSPRSRSGANVLTF
TRBV7-2	13	NA	TRBJ2-7	TRBD2	TGTGCCAGCAGCTGGACTAGTTCCTACGAGCAGTACTTC	CASSWTSSYEQYF
TRBV20-1	11	NA	TRBJ1-1	NA	TGCAGATTAAACCGGGGCACTGAAGCTTTCTTT	CRLNRGTEAFF
TRBV6-1	15	NA	TRBJ1-1	NA	TGTGCCAGCAGTGAGCGGCAGGGGTATAACACTGAAGCTTTCTTT	CASSERQGYNTEAFF
TRBV7-2	16	NA	TRBJ2-2	TRBD2	TGTGCCAGCAGGGACCGGTGGGCGGGGGTCTCCGGGGAGCTGTTTTTT	CASRDRWAGVSGELFF
TRBV19	14	NA	TRBJ1-2	NA	TGTGCCAGTAGTAATCCAGGGAATGTATATGGCTACACCTTC	CASSNPGNVYGYTF
TRBV4-3	17	NA	TRBJ1-1	NA	TGCGCCAGCAGCCAAGATAGAGAGGGTTTTGAGGACACTGAAGCTTTCTTT	CASSQDREGFEDTEAFF
TRBV27	14	NA	TRBJ2-7	TRBD1	TGTGCCAGCAGCTCACGGGACAGGGTTAAAGAGCAGTACTTC	CASSSRDRVKEQYF
TRBV14	14	once	TRBJ2-7	TRBD1	TGTGCCAGCAGTCGGGACAGGGTAAGGTACGAGCAGTACTTC	CASSRDRVRYEQYF
TRBV29-1	13	NA	TRBJ1-1	TRBD1	TGCAGCGTAAACAGGGGGAGGAACACTGAAGCTTTCTTT	CSVNRGRNTEAFF
TRBV6-5	16	NA	TRBJ2-2	TRBD1	TGTGCCAGCAGTTTCCTACAGGGGGCTCTCACCGGGGAGCTGTTTTTT	CASSFLQGALTGELFF
TRBV6-1	15	NA	TRBJ1-2	TRBD1	TGTGCCAGCAGTGTGGAGGGACAGGGGTTAAGTGGCTACACCTTC	CASSVEGQGLSGYTF
TRBV2	13	NA	TRBJ1-2	NA	TGTGCCAGCAGTGAAGCAGCCAGGGTTGGCTACACCTTC	CASSEAARVGYTF
TRBV5-1	14	NA	TRBJ2-5	NA	TGCGCCAGCAGCTTGATCGACACACCAGAGACCCAGTACTTC	CASSLIDTPETQYF
TRBV6-5	13	few	TRBJ2-7	TRBD2	TGTGCCAGCAGTTACGGGGGGGAGTACGAGCAGTACTTC	CASSYGGEYEQYF
TRBV4-3	16	NA	TRBJ1-6	NA	TGCGCCAGCAGCCAAGCCCGGCGGGGGGTCAATTCACCCCTCCACTTT	CASSQARRGVNSPLHF
TRBV30	16	NA	TRBJ1-1	NA	TGTGCCTGGAGTGGGGGCGGCAGGAGAATGAACACTGAAGCTTTCTTT	CAWSGGGRRMNTEAFF